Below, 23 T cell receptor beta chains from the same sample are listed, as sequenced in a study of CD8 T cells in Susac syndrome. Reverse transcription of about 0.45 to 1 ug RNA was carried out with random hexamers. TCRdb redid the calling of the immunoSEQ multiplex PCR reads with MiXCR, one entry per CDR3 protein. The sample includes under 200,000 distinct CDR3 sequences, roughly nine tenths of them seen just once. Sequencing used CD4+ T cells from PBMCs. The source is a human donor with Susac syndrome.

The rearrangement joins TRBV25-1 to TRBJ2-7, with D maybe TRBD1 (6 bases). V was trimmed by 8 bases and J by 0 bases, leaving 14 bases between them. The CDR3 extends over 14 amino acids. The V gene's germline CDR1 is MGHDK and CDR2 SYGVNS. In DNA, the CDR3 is TGTGCCAGCCGCGCCACACAGGGCTCCTACGAGCAGTACTTC. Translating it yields CASRATQGSYEQYF.

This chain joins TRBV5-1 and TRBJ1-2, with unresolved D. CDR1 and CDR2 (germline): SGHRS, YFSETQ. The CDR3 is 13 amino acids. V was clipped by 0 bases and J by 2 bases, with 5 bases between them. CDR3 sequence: CASSLVTNYGYTF. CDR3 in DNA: TGCGCCAGCAGCTTGGTGACAAACTATGGCTACACCTTC.

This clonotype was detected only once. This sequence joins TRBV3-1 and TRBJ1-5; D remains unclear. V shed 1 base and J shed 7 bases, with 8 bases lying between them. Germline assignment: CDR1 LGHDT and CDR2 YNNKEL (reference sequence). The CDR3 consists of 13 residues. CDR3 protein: CASSQGEGQPQHF. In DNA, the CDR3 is TGTGCCAGCAGCCAAGGGGAGGGACAGCCCCAGCATTTT.

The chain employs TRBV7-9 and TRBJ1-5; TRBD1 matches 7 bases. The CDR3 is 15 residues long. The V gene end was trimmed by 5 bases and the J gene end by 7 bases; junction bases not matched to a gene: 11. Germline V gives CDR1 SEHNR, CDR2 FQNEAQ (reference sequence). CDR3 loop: CASSLDRAGVQPQHF. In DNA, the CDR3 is TGTGCCAGCAGCCTAGACAGGGCCGGGGTCCAGCCCCAGCATTTT.

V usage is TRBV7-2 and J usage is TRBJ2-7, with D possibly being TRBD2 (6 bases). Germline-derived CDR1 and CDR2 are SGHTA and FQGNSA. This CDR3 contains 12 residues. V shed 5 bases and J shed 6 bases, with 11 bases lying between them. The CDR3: CASSRERGEQYF. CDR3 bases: TGTGCCAGCAGCCGGGAGAGGGGCGAGCAGTACTTC.

CDR3 nucleotide sequence: TGTGCCAGCACGCCTAGCGGATCGAGCTCCTACAATGAGCAGTTCTTC. Encoded protein: CASTPSGSSSYNEQFF. The chain is built from TRBV7-9 and TRBJ2-1, with 7 bases identical to TRBD2. Looked up from germline, CDR1 is SEHNR and CDR2 is FQNEAQ (reference sequence). This CDR3 contains 16 residues. The ends lost 7 bases at V and 0 bases at J; junction bases unmatched: 9.

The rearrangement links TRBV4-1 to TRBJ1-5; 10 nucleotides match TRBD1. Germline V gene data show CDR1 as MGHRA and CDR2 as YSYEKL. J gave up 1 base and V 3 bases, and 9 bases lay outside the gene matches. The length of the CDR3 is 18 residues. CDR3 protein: CASSHHIGQGVSNQPQHF. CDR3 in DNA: TGCGCCAGCAGCCATCACATAGGACAGGGGGTAAGCAATCAGCCCCAGCATTTT.

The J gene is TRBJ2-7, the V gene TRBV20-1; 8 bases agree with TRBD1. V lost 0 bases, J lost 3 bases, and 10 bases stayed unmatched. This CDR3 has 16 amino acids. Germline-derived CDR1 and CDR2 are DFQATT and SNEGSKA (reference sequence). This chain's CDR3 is CSARDQDRVLGYEQYF. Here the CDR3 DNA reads TGCAGTGCTAGAGATCAGGACAGGGTCCTGGGCTACGAGCAGTACTTC.

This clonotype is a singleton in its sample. CDR3: CASSLTQGDTEAFF. CDR3 DNA: TGTGCCAGCAGCTTAACGCAGGGGGACACTGAAGCTTTCTTT. The V gene is TRBV7-3, the J gene TRBJ1-1; 7 bases are a match to TRBD1. This CDR3 is built from 14 residues. CDR1 and CDR2 from the germline V gene are SGHTA and FQGTGA. J lost 3 bases, V lost 0 bases, and 1 base had no gene match.

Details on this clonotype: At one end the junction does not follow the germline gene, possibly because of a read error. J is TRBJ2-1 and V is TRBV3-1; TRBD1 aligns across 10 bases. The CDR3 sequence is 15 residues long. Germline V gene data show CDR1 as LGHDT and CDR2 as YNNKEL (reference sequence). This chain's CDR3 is CASTQLDRGGHEQFF. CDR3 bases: TGTGCCAGCACCCAACTGGACAGGGGGGGACATGAGCAGTTCTTC.

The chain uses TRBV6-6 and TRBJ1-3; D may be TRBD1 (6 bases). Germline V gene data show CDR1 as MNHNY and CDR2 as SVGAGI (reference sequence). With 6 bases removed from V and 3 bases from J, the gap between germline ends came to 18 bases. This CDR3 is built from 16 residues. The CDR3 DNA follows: TGTGCCAGCAGGAGAGAAACAGGGTACGGTGGAAACACCATATATTTT. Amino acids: CASRRETGYGGNTIYF.

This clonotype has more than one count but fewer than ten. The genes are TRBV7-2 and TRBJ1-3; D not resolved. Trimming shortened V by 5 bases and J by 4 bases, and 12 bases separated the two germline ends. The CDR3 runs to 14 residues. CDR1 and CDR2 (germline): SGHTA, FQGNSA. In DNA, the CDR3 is TGTGCCAGCAGCCCGCGGGAGGTGGGAAACACCATATATTTT. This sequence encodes CASSPREVGNTIYF.

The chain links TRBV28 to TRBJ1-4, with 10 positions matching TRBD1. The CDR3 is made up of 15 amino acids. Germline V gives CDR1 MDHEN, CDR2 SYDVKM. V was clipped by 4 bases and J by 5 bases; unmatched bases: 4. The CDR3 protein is CASSSEGQGNEKLFF. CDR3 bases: TGTGCCAGCAGTTCTGAGGGACAGGGGAATGAAAAACTGTTTTTT.

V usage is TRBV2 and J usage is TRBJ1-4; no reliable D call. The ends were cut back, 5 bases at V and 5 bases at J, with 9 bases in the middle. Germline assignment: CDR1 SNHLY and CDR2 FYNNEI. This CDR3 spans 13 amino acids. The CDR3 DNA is TGTGCCAGCAGTCGGCCAGCGAATGAAAAACTGTTTTTT. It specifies CASSRPANEKLFF.

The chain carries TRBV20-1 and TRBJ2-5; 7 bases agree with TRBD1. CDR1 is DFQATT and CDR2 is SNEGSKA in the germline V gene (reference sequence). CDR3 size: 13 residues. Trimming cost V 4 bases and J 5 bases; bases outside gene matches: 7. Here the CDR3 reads CSATKGAMETQYF. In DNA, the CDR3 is TGCAGTGCTACCAAGGGGGCCATGGAGACCCAGTACTTC.

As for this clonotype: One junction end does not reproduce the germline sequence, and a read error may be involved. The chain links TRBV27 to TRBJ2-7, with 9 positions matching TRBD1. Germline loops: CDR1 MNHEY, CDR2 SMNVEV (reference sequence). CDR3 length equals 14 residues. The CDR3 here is CASSFTGGSNEQYF. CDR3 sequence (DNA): TGTGCCAGCAGTTTCACAGGGGGCTCCAACGAGCAGTACTTC.

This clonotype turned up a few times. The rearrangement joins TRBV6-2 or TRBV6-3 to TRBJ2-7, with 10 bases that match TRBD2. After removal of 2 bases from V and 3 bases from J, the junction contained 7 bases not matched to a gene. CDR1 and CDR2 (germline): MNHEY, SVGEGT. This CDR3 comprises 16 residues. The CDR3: CASSYGVAGGIYEQYF. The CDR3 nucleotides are TGTGCCAGCAGTTACGGTGTAGCGGGAGGTATCTACGAGCAGTACTTC.

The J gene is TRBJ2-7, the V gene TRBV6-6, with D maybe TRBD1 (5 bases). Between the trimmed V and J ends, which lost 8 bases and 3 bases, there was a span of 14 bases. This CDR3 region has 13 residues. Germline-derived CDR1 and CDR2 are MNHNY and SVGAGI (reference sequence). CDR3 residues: CASGAPLYYEQYF. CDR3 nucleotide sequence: TGTGCCAGCGGGGCCCCCCTCTACTACGAGCAGTACTTC.

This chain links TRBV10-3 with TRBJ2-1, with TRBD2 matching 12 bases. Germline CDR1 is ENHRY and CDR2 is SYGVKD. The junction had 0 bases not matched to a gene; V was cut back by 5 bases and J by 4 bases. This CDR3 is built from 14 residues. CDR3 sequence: CAISTSGGYNEQFF. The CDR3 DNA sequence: TGTGCCATCAGTACTAGCGGGGGGTACAATGAGCAGTTCTTC.

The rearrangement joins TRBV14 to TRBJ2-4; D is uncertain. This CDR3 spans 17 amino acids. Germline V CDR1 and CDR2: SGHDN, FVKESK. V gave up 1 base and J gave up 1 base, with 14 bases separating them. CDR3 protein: CASSQAVTGAAKNIQYF. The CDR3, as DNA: TGTGCCAGCAGCCAAGCCGTTACGGGTGCGGCCAAAAACATTCAGTACTTC.

In nucleotides, the CDR3 is TGTGCCAGCAGCTTGGCGGGGAACTATAATTCACCCCTCCACTTT. Its protein is CASSLAGNYNSPLHF. The chain recombines TRBV5-4 with TRBJ1-6; D is unresolved. The CDR3 totals 15 residues. V was cut by 0 bases and J by 3 bases, with 7 bases left in between. Germline loops: CDR1 SGHNT, CDR2 YYREEE (reference sequence).

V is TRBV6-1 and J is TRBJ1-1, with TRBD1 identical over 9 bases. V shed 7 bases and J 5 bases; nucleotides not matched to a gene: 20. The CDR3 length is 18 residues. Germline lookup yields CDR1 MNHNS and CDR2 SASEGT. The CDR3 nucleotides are TGTGCCAGCACCCCCGCCCCGGGACAGGGCACGAGTGGGACTGAAGCTTTCTTT. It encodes CASTPAPGQGTSGTEAFF.

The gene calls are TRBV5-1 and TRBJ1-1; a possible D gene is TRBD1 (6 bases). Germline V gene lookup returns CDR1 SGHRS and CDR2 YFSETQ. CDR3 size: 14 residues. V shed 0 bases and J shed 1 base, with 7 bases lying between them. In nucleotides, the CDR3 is TGCGCCAGCAGCTTGGGACAGGAGAACACTGAAGCTTTCTTT. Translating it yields CASSLGQENTEAFF.